This T cell receptor (beta chain) comes out of a study of blood T cell repertoires in COVID-19. As originally analysed: From reference gene primer amplification, estimates of nucleated cell counts were derived. The assay was immunoSEQ multiplex PCR, and TCRdb's table has in-frame clones only and misses some. V and J calls and clone size are copied from that table; D and trimming were computed from the DNA. The sample holds 110,000 or so clones, around 90% seen once. The CDR3 spans 15 residues. Germline values: CDR1 LGHDT, CDR2 YNNKEL (reference sequence). With V trimmed by 4 bases and J by 3 bases, 8 bases remained unmatched.

This chain links TRBV3-1 (or the pseudogene TRBV3-2) with TRBJ1-2, with 7 bases that match TRBD1. The clonotype originates from a human donor in a cohort sampled during active COVID-19. The sequenced material came from peripheral blood. DNA of the CDR3: TGTGCCAGCAGCCCGACAGGGACCGGGGACTATGGCTACACCTTC. This encodes CASSPTGTGDYGYTF.